These 9 T cell receptor beta chains were all obtained from the same sample, sequenced in a study of Graves' ophthalmopathy and Graves' hyperthyroidism. Amplifying from RNA transcripts, the study obtained TCR beta CDR3 regions. Following a first-round RT-PCR that used HTBI primers, a second-round multiplex PCR was carried out. TCRdb processed the multiplex PCR reads anew with MiXCR; each CDR3 protein has one entry. The sample contains fewer than 250,000 distinct CDR3 sequences, 25% to 30% of which appear only once. Sequenced material: peripheral blood. These receptors all come from a man aged 50-59 years with Graves' ophthalmopathy.

This clonotype appeared many times. This rearrangement joins TRBV6-1 to TRBJ2-5; D is unresolved. The CDR3 has 10 amino acids. Trimming took off 8 bases at V and 3 bases at J, with 4 bases between the two ends. Germline-derived CDR1 and CDR2 are MNHNS and SASEGT. The DNA of the CDR3 is TGTGCCAGCTCGGAAGAGACCCAGTACTTC. Translated: CASSEETQYF.

This chain links TRBV12-3 or TRBV12-4 with TRBJ2-2; 7 bases agree with TRBD1. The V and J ends lost 6 bases and 4 bases, in that order; junction bases with no gene match: 5. The CDR3 has 14 amino acids. The CDR3 loop is CASSLTGFTGELFF. CDR3 nucleotide sequence: TGTGCCAGCAGCTTGACAGGGTTCACCGGGGAGCTGTTTTTT.

The chain employs TRBV12-3 or TRBV12-4 and TRBJ1-2; D is uncertain. Trimming shortened V by 6 bases and J by 4 bases, and 18 bases separated the two germline ends. This CDR3 spans 15 amino acids. The CDR3 is CASRQGGSDGYGYTF. CDR3 sequence (DNA): TGTGCCAGCAGACAAGGAGGGTCTGATGGCTATGGCTACACCTTC.

V and J are TRBV28 and TRBJ1-1; tentative D call: TRBD1 (6 bases). The CDR3 runs to 13 residues. Germline CDR1 is MDHEN and CDR2 is SYDVKM. V was trimmed by 11 bases and J by 5 bases, leaving 18 bases between them. CDR3 sequence: CAVRGLEGTEAFF. The CDR3, as DNA: TGTGCCGTCAGGGGCCTAGAAGGGACTGAAGCTTTCTTT.

In its sample, this clonotype was seen many times. This chain connects TRBV28 to TRBJ2-7; the match to TRBD1 covers 9 bases. Germline CDR1 and CDR2: MDHEN and SYDVKM. V shed 5 bases, J shed 5 bases, and the junction held 4 bases outside the gene matches. CDR3 length: 13 amino acids. CDR3 protein: CASSVGQGHEQYF. The CDR3 nucleotides are TGTGCCAGCAGTGTCGGACAGGGGCACGAGCAGTACTTC.

The V gene is TRBV20-1, the J gene TRBJ2-5; 11 bases align to TRBD2. CDR3 length: 18 residues. Unmatched junction bases numbered 13, after V lost 2 bases and J lost 2 bases. CDR1 is DFQATT and CDR2 is SNEGSKA in the germline V gene (reference sequence). The CDR3 DNA sequence: TGCAGTGCTAGACCGCTTTTGGGACTAGCGGATTTTCAAGAGACCCAGTACTTC. It codes for CSARPLLGLADFQETQYF.

This clonotype was seen many times. V and J are TRBV20-1 and TRBJ2-7, with 7 bases lining up with TRBD1. The CDR3 length is 14 residues. Germline V gives CDR1 DFQATT, CDR2 SNEGSKA (reference sequence). V shed 6 bases, J shed 5 bases, and the junction held 13 bases outside the gene matches. In nucleotides, the CDR3 is TGCAGTGCACCTAGGGGGCGCGGGTTCCACGAGCAGTACTTC. It yields the protein CSAPRGRGFHEQYF.

This clonotype was recorded many times. V and J are TRBV6-2 or TRBV6-3 and TRBJ1-2; D is possibly TRBD1 (5 bases). The V end was cut by 4 bases, the J end by 8 bases, with 14 bases between. From germline, CDR1 is MNHEY and CDR2 SVGEGT. This CDR3 has 13 amino acids. As DNA, the CDR3 is TGTGCCAGCAGTTCCTCGGAAGGGACCGGCTACACCTTC. As protein: CASSSSEGTGYTF.

This clonotype was recorded at least ten times. The V and J genes are TRBV6-5 and TRBJ1-1; no firm D call. This CDR3 contains 14 residues. The germline V gene has CDR1 MNHEY and CDR2 SVGAGI. V dropped 2 bases and J dropped 7 bases, with 14 bases sitting between them. The DNA for the CDR3 is TGTGCCAGCAGTTACGGGATTGGGCAAAATGAAGCTTTCTTT. Protein product: CASSYGIGQNEAFF.